The 5 T cell receptor beta chains given below trace back to one sample, sequenced in a study of T cell repertoires in cytomegalovirus infection (dated by TCRdb to about 2019). The instrument was an Illumina HiSeq 1500. The public sequencing data were trimmed at Q25 with fastp and processed into clonotypes with MiXCR by TCRdb, which kept only in-frame beta chains. Identical CDR3 proteins give one entry, which carries the most common genes and DNA. The sample has about 740,000 distinct CDR3 sequences on record, approximately 40% of them singletons. More than 2.5% of the sample belongs to the ten largest clones. The sample comprised PBMCs. The receptor set was obtained from a human donor in good health (CMV status not recorded). Some clones in this sample may be carry-over from other donors' samples.

Concerning this clonotype itself: An end of the junction differs from the germline gene, which may be a read error. The V and J genes are TRBV6-2 or TRBV6-3 and TRBJ2-1; the match to TRBD2 covers 12 bases. CDR3 length: 16 amino acids. Germline assignment: CDR1 MNHEY and CDR2 SVGEGT. CDR3: CARSYSGLAGYNEQFF. CDR3 coding DNA: TGTGCCCGCAGTTACTCGGGACTAGCGGGCTACAATGAGCAGTTCTTC.

The chain joins TRBV7-8 to TRBJ2-1; TRBD2 matches 12 bases. Germline V gene lookup returns CDR1 SGHVS and CDR2 FQNEAQ. The CDR3 runs 16 residues. V gave up 5 bases and J gave up 6 bases; unmatched junction bases: 8. The CDR3 sequence: CASSTRSSGGANEQFF. Here the CDR3 DNA reads TGTGCCAGCAGCACCCGATCTAGCGGGGGGGCCAATGAGCAGTTCTTC. Variable domain in full (rest from reference TRBV7-8 and TRBJ2-1): GAGVSQSPRYKVAKRGQDVALRCDPISGHVSLFWYQQALGQGPEFLTYFQNEAQLDKSGLPSDRFFAERPEGSVSTLKIQRTQQEDSAVYLCASSTRSSGGANEQFFGPGTRLTVL.

The J gene is TRBJ2-5, the V gene TRBV2; no clear D gene. Between the trimmed V and J ends, which lost 6 bases and 5 bases, there was a span of 7 bases. Germline loops: CDR1 SNHLY, CDR2 FYNNEI. The CDR3 extends over 11 amino acids. The CDR3 DNA reads as TGTGCCAGCAGGAAGGCGGAGACCCAGTACTTC. Amino acid sequence: CASRKAETQYF.

This clonotype was observed at least ten times. The CDR3 here is CASSLALGQGDTEAFF. Here the CDR3 DNA reads TGTGCCAGCAGCTTAGCTCTGGGACAGGGGGACACTGAAGCTTTCTTT. The J gene is TRBJ1-1, the V gene TRBV7-6; TRBD1 matches 11 bases. J gave up 3 bases and V 0 bases, and 3 bases lay outside the gene matches. The germline gives CDR1 SGHVS, CDR2 FNYEAQ. The length of the CDR3 is 16 residues.

Only a few counts were recorded for this clonotype. This chain uses TRBV12-3 or TRBV12-4 with TRBJ2-7; TRBD2 matches at 11 bases. This CDR3 is 16 amino acids long. V lost 6 bases, J lost 0 bases, and 7 bases stayed unmatched. This CDR3 is CASSLAGGRNSYEQYF. CDR3 sequence (DNA): TGTGCCAGCAGCCTAGCGGGAGGCCGAAACTCCTACGAGCAGTACTTC.